Listed here are 21 T cell receptor beta chains from one sample, sequenced in a study of T cell responses to AZD1222 COVID-19 vaccine. Some clones are missing from TCRdb's copy, which holds only in-frame ones; the method was immunoSEQ multiplex PCR. The sample has about 88,000 clones; about nine tenths are singletons. Source: peripheral blood, taken 28 days after the second AZD1222 dose. These receptors were collected from an adult who received the AZD1222 COVID-19 vaccine.

V usage is TRBV11-2 and J usage is TRBJ2-2, with TRBD2 identical over 10 bases. CDR1 and CDR2 (germline): SGHAT, FQNNGV. After removal of 5 bases from V and 5 bases from J, the junction contained 8 bases not matched to a gene. This CDR3 spans 16 amino acids. The CDR3 loop is CASSRPSGGRTGELFF. The CDR3 DNA sequence: TGTGCCAGCAGCCGCCCTAGCGGGGGCCGGACCGGGGAGCTGTTTTTT.

This chain joins TRBV6-5 and TRBJ1-1; D gene uncertain. Trimming took off 5 bases at V and 3 bases at J, with 10 bases between the two ends. The CDR3 has 13 residues. The germline V gene has CDR1 MNHEY and CDR2 SVGAGI. The chain's CDR3 is CASSKQVDTEAFF. In nucleotides, the CDR3 is TGTGCCAGCAGTAAGCAGGTAGACACTGAAGCTTTCTTT.

V is TRBV10-3 and J is TRBJ1-5; 9 nucleotides agree with TRBD1. J was trimmed by 5 bases and V by 6 bases; bases with no gene match: 8. Per germline, CDR1 ENHRY and CDR2 SYGVKD. This CDR3 has 15 amino acids. CDR3 DNA sequence: TGTGCCATCAGCGTGGGACAGGGTGCGGATCAGCCCCAGCATTTT. Its protein product is CAISVGQGADQPQHF.

This chain joins TRBV11-2 and TRBJ1-6; D remains ambiguous. V gave up 1 base and J gave up 8 bases, with 15 bases separating them. Germline CDR1 SGHAT, CDR2 FQNNGV. CDR3 length equals 16 residues. The CDR3 protein is CASSLVPRAKDSPLHF. CDR3 sequence (DNA): TGTGCCAGCAGCTTAGTTCCACGGGCTAAGGATTCACCCCTCCACTTT.

The chain uses TRBV18 and TRBJ1-3; D remains unclear. The length of the CDR3 is 14 residues. Between the trimmed V and J ends, which lost 3 bases and 4 bases, there was a span of 10 bases. Looked up from germline, CDR1 is KGHSH and CDR2 is LQKENI. CDR3 residues: CASSPSVSGNTIYF. The CDR3 region has the DNA TGTGCCAGCTCACCTTCCGTATCAGGAAACACCATATATTTT. Full variable domain (remainder filled in from reference TRBV18 and TRBJ1-3): NAGVMQNPRHLVRRRGQEARLRCSPMKGHSHVYWYRQLPEEGLKFMVYLQKENIIDESGMPKERFSAEFPKEGPSILRIQQVVRGDSAAYFCASSPSVSGNTIYFGEGSWLTVV.

The rearrangement uses TRBV25-1 and TRBJ1-4; tentative D call: TRBD1 (5 bases). The CDR3 is 16 amino acids. CDR1 and CDR2 (germline): MGHDK, SYGVNS. Trimming cost V 3 bases and J 5 bases, with 16 bases left between them. The DNA for the CDR3 is TGTGCCAGCAGTGATCGGTGGGGGGTTCAAAATGAAAAACTGTTTTTT. It specifies CASSDRWGVQNEKLFF.

This clone was counted between two and nine times. The chain is built from TRBV5-5 and TRBJ1-1, with 8 bases identical to TRBD1. The CDR3 sequence is 15 residues long. V was clipped by 4 bases and J by 4 bases; unmatched bases: 9. In germline, CDR1 is SGHKS, CDR2 YYEKEE (reference sequence). The CDR3 DNA sequence: TGTGCCAGCAGCCTACCGGGACAGGCCTTCACTGAAGCTTTCTTT. Amino acid sequence: CASSLPGQAFTEAFF.

The V gene is TRBV5-5, the J gene TRBJ1-4; possibly TRBD1 for D (5 bases). V dropped 1 base and J dropped 7 bases, with 11 bases sitting between them. Germline loops: CDR1 SGHKS, CDR2 YYEKEE (reference sequence). This CDR3 is built from 14 residues. CDR3 sequence reads: CASSLTGVTEKLFF. The CDR3 nucleotides read TGTGCCAGCAGCTTGACGGGGGTGACTGAAAAACTGTTTTTT.

This chain uses TRBV5-6 with TRBJ1-6, with D maybe TRBD1 (5 bases). There are 15 residues in the CDR3. With 1 base removed from V and 3 bases from J, the gap between germline ends came to 8 bases. The germline V gene encodes CDR1 SGHDT and CDR2 YYEEEE. CDR3 in amino acids: CASSLRQFYNSPLHF. CDR3 DNA sequence: TGTGCCAGCAGCTTGAGACAGTTCTATAATTCACCCCTCCACTTT.

The chain recombines TRBV19 with TRBJ1-6; 9 nucleotides align to TRBD1. The germline V gene encodes CDR1 LNHDA and CDR2 SQIVND (reference sequence). The trim removed 5 bases at V and 7 bases at J, leaving 6 bases unmatched. The CDR3 length is 15 residues. CDR3 region: CASSPVDRGNSPLHF. CDR3 DNA sequence: TGTGCCAGTAGTCCTGTGGACAGGGGAAATTCACCCCTCCACTTT.

To note about this clone: The junction and the germline gene differ at one end; a read error may be behind it. The J gene is TRBJ1-1, the V gene TRBV7-7, with TRBD1 as a possible D gene (5 bases). The V gene's germline CDR1 is SSHAT and CDR2 FNYEAQ (reference sequence). The CDR3 contains 15 residues. The CDR3 region is CASSPPGQRRPEAFF. CDR3 DNA sequence: TGTGCTAGCAGCCCACCGGGGCAGAGGCGGCCTGAAGCTTTCTTT. Based on the CDR3 plus reference TRBV7-7 and TRBJ1-1, the full variable domain is GAGVSQSPRYKVTKRGQDVTLRCDPISSHATLYWYQQALGQGPEFLTYFNYEAQPDKSGLPSDRFSAERPEGSISTLTIQRTEQRDSAMYRCASSPPGQRRPEAFFGQGTRLTVV.

This chain connects TRBV24-1 to TRBJ1-6; the D is unclear. Trimming shortened V by 12 bases and J by 1 base, and 12 bases separated the two germline ends. The CDR3 covers 14 residues. Germline V gene sequence: CDR1 KGHDR, CDR2 SFDVKD. The DNA for the CDR3 is TGTGCCGGTAGAGAGGATTCCTATAATTCACCCCTCCACTTT. Its translation is CAGREDSYNSPLHF.

This chain joins TRBV15 and TRBJ1-1, with D possibly being TRBD1 (6 bases). Germline assignment: CDR1 LNHNV and CDR2 YYDKDF (reference sequence). V gave up 0 bases and J gave up 7 bases, with 15 bases separating them. This CDR3 is built from 15 residues. CDR3 DNA sequence: TGTGCCACCAGCAGAGATCGTGGGGGGCGCGGTGAAGCTTTCTTT. It specifies CATSRDRGGRGEAFF.

This chain uses TRBV7-9 with TRBJ1-6; no definite D call. Trimming stripped 2 bases from V and 3 bases from J, with 8 bases between. Looked up from germline, CDR1 is SEHNR and CDR2 is FQNEAQ (reference sequence). This CDR3 comprises 15 residues. The DNA of the CDR3 is TGTGCCAGCAGCTTACAGGCGATCTATAATTCACCCCTCCACTTT. It codes for CASSLQAIYNSPLHF.

This chain connects TRBV7-6 to TRBJ1-3; tentatively, D is TRBD1 (6 bases). V lost 5 bases, J lost 0 bases, and 11 bases lay in between. The CDR3 covers 15 residues. Germline CDR1 reads SGHVS; CDR2 reads FNYEAQ. In DNA, the CDR3 is TGTGCCAGCAGCCCCCGGGACAACTCTGGAAACACCATATATTTT. Residues: CASSPRDNSGNTIYF.

The chain is built from TRBV4-3 and TRBJ2-2, with a possible D match to TRBD2 (5 bases). Trimming left V 0 bases short and J 3 bases short, with 14 bases between. The germline gives CDR1 LGHNA, CDR2 YSLEER. The CDR3 sequence is 17 residues long. CDR3 region: CASSQELVRADTGELFF. The DNA for the CDR3 is TGCGCCAGCAGCCAAGAACTAGTGAGGGCAGACACCGGGGAGCTGTTTTTT.

V usage is TRBV5-6 and J usage is TRBJ1-6; 7 bases line up with TRBD1. The germline CDR1 and CDR2 sequences are SGHDT and YYEEEE. This CDR3 is 14 amino acids long. V trimming: 6 bases; J trimming: 4 bases; junction bases outside the gene matches: 4. This CDR3 is CASILQGYNSPLHF. CDR3 in DNA: TGTGCCAGCATCCTACAGGGGTATAATTCACCCCTCCACTTT.

The chain combines TRBV3-1 (or the pseudogene TRBV3-2) with TRBJ1-5; TRBD1 might be the D (5 bases). Deletions cut 4 bases from V and 9 bases from J, with 16 bases between. The CDR3 runs to 14 residues. Looked up from germline, CDR1 is LGHDT and CDR2 is YNNKEL (reference sequence). CDR3 nucleotide sequence: TGTGCCAGCAGCCCGGGGCGCGGTGGGGGGCCCCAGCATTTT. It translates to CASSPGRGGGPQHF.

This chain joins TRBV4-3 and TRBJ2-3; 11 positions match TRBD1. CDR1 and CDR2 from the germline V gene are LGHNA and YSLEER. V lost 0 bases to trimming and J lost 4 bases; unmatched junction nucleotides: 9. The CDR3 length is 18 residues. CDR3 nucleotide sequence: TGCGCCAGCAGCCAAGACCGGGGTGGACAGGGGGCCTCAGATACGCAGTATTTT. Translation gives CASSQDRGGQGASDTQYF.

The chain is built from TRBV5-4 and TRBJ2-3, with 9 bases aligning to TRBD2. V lost 0 bases to trimming and J lost 2 bases; unmatched junction nucleotides: 7. The CDR3 covers 17 residues. Per germline, CDR1 SGHNT and CDR2 YYREEE (reference sequence). This CDR3 reads CASSLGLAGRYTDTQYF. CDR3 DNA: TGTGCCAGCAGCTTGGGGCTAGCGGGGAGGTACACAGATACGCAGTATTTT.

V and J are TRBV18 and TRBJ1-6; tentatively, D is TRBD1 (5 bases). Germline V gene lookup returns CDR1 KGHSH and CDR2 LQKENI. V lost 6 bases to trimming and J lost 6 bases, with 15 bases between them. The CDR3 loop spans 15 amino acids. In nucleotides, the CDR3 is TGTGCCAGCTCGCCCCTAACAGGTTCTAATTCACCCCTCCACTTT. Protein: CASSPLTGSNSPLHF.